Below, 26 T cell receptor beta chains from the same sample are listed, as sequenced in a study of CD8+CD57+ T cells in acquired aplastic anemia. Template material for TCR beta VDJ and CDR3 profiling consisted of genomic DNA. Via MiXCR, TCRdb re-called the reads, giving one row per CDR3 protein. The sample includes fewer than 200,000 distinct CDR3 sequences, about 50% of them seen just once. Flow cytometry had shown expanded CD8+CD57+ cells in the patients chosen for sequencing. Sequencing used sorted CD4+, CD8+, or CD8+CD57+ T cells (not recorded which) from PBMCs. Receptor source: a human donor with aplastic anemia.

The genes are TRBV7-2 and TRBJ2-2; a possible D gene is TRBD2 (5 bases). This CDR3 has 15 amino acids. The ends were cut back, 2 bases at V and 7 bases at J, with 14 bases in the middle. Germline CDR1 is SGHTA and CDR2 is FQGNSA. The CDR3 DNA reads TGTGCCAGCAGCTTACGGCAGATTGCGGGCGGGGAGCTGTTTTTT. Translation gives CASSLRQIAGGELFF.

This clonotype was found many times. The chain recombines TRBV10-2 with TRBJ2-6; perhaps TRBD2 as D (6 bases). The CDR3 is 15 amino acids. Deletions cut 3 bases from V and 2 bases from J, with 8 bases between. The germline CDR1 and CDR2 sequences are WSHSY and SAAADI. CDR3 residues: CASSERRAGANVLTF. For the CDR3, the DNA is TGCGCCAGCAGTGAAAGGAGGGCTGGGGCCAACGTCCTGACTTTC.

At least ten counts were recorded for this clonotype. The genes are TRBV20-1 and TRBJ1-2; D is uncertain. The CDR3 has 14 residues. In germline, CDR1 is DFQATT, CDR2 SNEGSKA (reference sequence). The V gene lost 0 bases and the J gene lost 2 bases, with 10 bases spanning the gap. The CDR3: CSAREPGPNYGYTF. The CDR3 coding sequence is TGCAGTGCTAGAGAGCCAGGTCCGAACTATGGCTACACCTTC.

This clonotype was detected ten times or more. The rearrangement uses TRBV7-2 and TRBJ1-5; D unclear. CDR1 is SGHTA and CDR2 is FQGNSA in the germline V gene. The CDR3 loop spans 14 amino acids. With 0 bases removed from V and 8 bases from J, the gap between germline ends came to 11 bases. As DNA, the CDR3 is TGTGCCAGCAGCTTAGCGCTAAAGGCGGAGCCCCAGCATTTT. Protein: CASSLALKAEPQHF.

This clonotype was seen at least ten times. The genes are TRBV7-2 and TRBJ1-1; unclear D gene. Germline CDR1 and CDR2: SGHTA and FQGNSA. The CDR3 runs 12 residues. V dropped 1 base and J dropped 6 bases, with 6 bases sitting between them. The CDR3, as DNA: TGTGCCAGCAGCTTAGGAGGTCCTGAAGCTTTCTTT. Protein: CASSLGGPEAFF.

The chain links TRBV24-1 to TRBJ1-2, with 8 nucleotides matching TRBD1. Germline CDR1 reads KGHDR; CDR2 reads SFDVKD. The CDR3 length is 14 residues. With 4 bases clipped from V and 3 bases from J, the junction kept 3 bases outside the gene matches. CDR3 sequence: CATSDPDRDYGYTF. CDR3 sequence (DNA): TGTGCCACCAGTGACCCGGACAGGGACTATGGCTACACCTTC.

The CDR3 region is CASSVASEVRENSPLHF. CDR3 in DNA: TGTGCCAGCAGCGTAGCTAGCGAGGTCAGGGAAAATTCACCCCTCCACTTT. The chain carries TRBV9 and TRBJ1-6; a weak D match, TRBD1 (5 bases). The CDR3 contains 17 residues. The germline V gene has CDR1 SGDLS and CDR2 YYNGEE. Between the trimmed V and J ends, which lost 0 bases and 7 bases, there was a span of 17 bases. The entire variable domain, with the rest obtained from reference TRBV9 and TRBJ1-6, is as follows: DSGVTQTPKHLITATGQRVTLRCSPRSGDLSVYWYQQSLDQGLQFLIQYYNGEERAKGNILERFSAQQFPDLHSELNLSSLELGDSALYFCASSVASEVRENSPLHFGNGTRLTVT.

This clonotype showed up many times. This sequence joins TRBV12-5 and TRBJ1-6; 7 bases map to TRBD1. This CDR3 contains 13 residues. Germline-derived CDR1 and CDR2 are LGHNT and FRNRAP. Trimming cost V 7 bases and J 6 bases; bases outside gene matches: 3. In DNA form, the CDR3 reads TGTGCTAGTGCCAGGGACAGTAATTCACCCCTCCACTTT. It encodes CASARDSNSPLHF.

This clonotype was observed a handful of times. The chain couples TRBV19 to TRBJ2-7, with D perhaps matching TRBD2 (5 bases). The CDR3 spans 15 residues. CDR1 and CDR2 from the germline V gene are LNHDA and SQIVND (reference sequence). Trimming cost V 6 bases and J 0 bases, with 15 bases left between them. Here the CDR3 DNA reads TGTGCCAGTAGCAAGGACGGGGAAAGCTCCTACGAGCAGTACTTC. This encodes CASSKDGESSYEQYF. Based on the CDR3 plus reference TRBV19 and TRBJ2-7, the full variable domain is DGGITQSPKYLFRKEGQNVTLSCEQNLNHDAMYWYRQDPGQGLRLIYYSQIVNDFQKGDIAEGYSVSREKKESFPLTVTSAQKNPTAFYLCASSKDGESSYEQYFGPGTRLTVT.

This clonotype was observed at least ten times. The chain employs TRBV20-1 and TRBJ2-4; unclear D gene. Trimming removed 3 bases from V and 6 bases from J, with 15 bases in between. This CDR3 contains 14 residues. Germline CDR1 and CDR2: DFQATT and SNEGSKA (reference sequence). The CDR3 spells CSASFRAGANIQYF. CDR3 nucleotide sequence: TGCAGTGCTAGCTTTCGGGCAGGCGCAAACATTCAGTACTTC.

This clonotype was found a few times. The V gene is TRBV2, the J gene TRBJ2-7, with 15 nucleotides matching TRBD2. V was clipped by 8 bases and J by 6 bases; unmatched bases: 5. Looked up from germline, CDR1 is SNHLY and CDR2 is FYNNEI. The CDR3 spans 14 residues. The CDR3 region is CASGLAGGLGEQYF. The CDR3 DNA reads as TGTGCCAGCGGACTAGCGGGAGGGCTCGGCGAGCAGTACTTC.

For this clonotype: Given a much more abundant clone one base away, this may be a read error. This chain links TRBV4-1 with TRBJ1-2; D gene uncertain. This CDR3 has 14 residues. CDR1 and CDR2 (germline): MGHRA, YSYEKL. CDR3 sequence: CASSQDHQAYGYAF. CDR3 coding DNA: TGCGCCAGCAGCCAAGACCATCAGGCCTATGGCTACGCCTTC.

The rearrangement joins TRBV6-2 or TRBV6-3 to TRBJ1-1; D gene uncertain. V was trimmed by 4 bases and J by 1 base, leaving 13 bases between them. Germline V CDR1 and CDR2: MNHEY, SVGEGT. The CDR3 is 15 amino acids. The DNA of the CDR3 is TGTGCCAGCAGTTCTCACAGAGGTGGGAACACTGAAGCTTTCTTT. As protein: CASSSHRGGNTEAFF.

This chain links TRBV7-9 with TRBJ2-5; 11 nucleotides line up with TRBD2. Germline V gene sequence: CDR1 SEHNR, CDR2 FQNEAQ (reference sequence). The CDR3 has 16 residues. Trimming took 5 bases from V and 5 from J; bases not matched to a gene: 10. The CDR3, as DNA: TGTGCCAGCAGCGTCTCCGGGACTAGCGGCCGCGAGACCCAGTACTTC. Protein product: CASSVSGTSGRETQYF.

About this clonotype itself: A clone one base away is much larger, so this may be a read error. V is TRBV9 and J is TRBJ1-5, with TRBD1 matching over 7 bases. Germline CDR1 reads SGDLS; CDR2 reads YYNGEE. The CDR3 extends over 15 amino acids. The CDR3 is CASSGGQVATQPQRF. CDR3 coding DNA: TGTGCCAGCAGCGGCGGACAGGTTGCGACTCAGCCCCAGCGTTTT.

This clonotype was seen only once. The chain couples TRBV2 to TRBJ1-2; no reliable D call. The CDR3 has 15 amino acids. Trimming stripped 4 bases from V and 2 bases from J, with 14 bases between. From germline, CDR1 is SNHLY and CDR2 FYNNEI. In nucleotides, the CDR3 is TGTGCCAGCAGTGGGCCAAACCTTGGAAACTATGGCTACACCTTC. This translates into CASSGPNLGNYGYTF.

V is TRBV11-2 and J is TRBJ2-7; D gene ambiguous. Trimming removed 0 bases at V and 0 bases at J, with 6 bases between. Germline-derived CDR1 and CDR2 are SGHAT and FQNNGV. The length of the CDR3 is 14 residues. Written as DNA, the CDR3 is TGTGCCAGCAGCTTAGATTGGGTCTCCTACGAGCAGTACTTC. Amino acid sequence: CASSLDWVSYEQYF.

The chain links TRBV20-1 to TRBJ2-7; D might be TRBD1 (5 bases). The CDR3 length is 13 residues. Deletions cut 7 bases from V and 1 base from J, with 14 bases between. The germline gives CDR1 DFQATT, CDR2 SNEGSKA (reference sequence). CDR3 nucleotide sequence: TGCAGTGATCCGCTGACAGCTTCCTACGAGCAGTACTTC. Translating it yields CSDPLTASYEQYF.

The V call is TRBV19, the J call TRBJ1-1, with no clear D. Per germline, CDR1 LNHDA and CDR2 SQIVND (reference sequence). This CDR3 is built from 14 residues. Trimming left V 5 bases short and J 5 bases short, with 15 bases between. CDR3 loop: CASSPSKGTTEAFF. The CDR3 DNA sequence: TGTGCCAGTAGTCCCTCCAAGGGAACGACTGAAGCTTTCTTT.

V is TRBV29-1 and J is TRBJ2-3, with 12 positions matching TRBD2. Trimming cost V 1 base and J 12 bases; bases outside gene matches: 8. Germline CDR1 reads SQVTM; CDR2 reads ANQGSEA. The CDR3 spans 14 residues. CDR3 DNA: TGCAGCGTTGAAGCTAGCGGGAGGGCCGGATTACAGTATTTT. Encoded protein: CSVEASGRAGLQYF.

This clonotype was counted ten times or more. J is TRBJ1-6 and V is TRBV5-1, with D perhaps TRBD1 (5 bases). Per the germline V gene, CDR1 is SGHRS and CDR2 is YFSETQ. The CDR3 runs to 16 residues. V was clipped by 6 bases and J by 5 bases, with 18 bases between them. CDR3: CASTRTPLRDNSPLHF. CDR3 DNA sequence: TGCGCCAGCACACGGACACCCCTACGGGATAATTCACCCCTCCACTTT. Based on the CDR3 plus reference TRBV5-1 and TRBJ1-6, the full variable domain is KAGVTQTPRYLIKTRGQQVTLSCSPISGHRSVSWYQQTPGQGLQFLFEYFSETQRNKGNFPGRFSGRQFSNSRSEMNVSTLELGDSALYLCASTRTPLRDNSPLHFGNGTRLTVT.

The rearrangement links TRBV20-1 to TRBJ1-6; D is unclear. The V end was cut by 4 bases, the J end by 6 bases, with 13 bases between. This CDR3 has 14 residues. Germline V CDR1 and CDR2: DFQATT, SNEGSKA (reference sequence). The CDR3 sequence is CSATYGVPNSPLHF. The DNA of the CDR3 is TGCAGTGCTACCTACGGGGTTCCTAATTCACCCCTCCACTTT.

This clonotype was seen a single time. V is TRBV7-9 and J is TRBJ2-5; 8 bases fit TRBD2. The CDR3 has 15 residues. Germline V lookup: CDR1 SEHNR, CDR2 FQNEAQ (reference sequence). V gave up 1 base and J gave up 5 bases; unmatched junction bases: 6. DNA for the CDR3: TGTGCCAGCAGCTTAGAGCGGCGGGGGGAGGAGACCCAGTACTTC. It translates to CASSLERRGEETQYF.

Comment on this clonotype: At one of its ends the junction is not consistent with the germline gene, which may arise from a read error. The CDR3 is CASSCNPGYEQHF. The CDR3 DNA sequence: TGTGCCAGCAGTTGTAATCCCGGCTACGAGCAGCACTTC. The V gene is TRBV6-2 or TRBV6-3, the J gene TRBJ2-7; D not certain. The CDR3 extends over 13 amino acids. Per the germline V gene, CDR1 is MNHEY and CDR2 is SVGEGT.

This clonotype was recorded a few times. The chain joins TRBV27 to TRBJ2-1; 10 nucleotides agree with TRBD1. Trimming at V came to 5 bases and at J to 8 bases, leaving 9 bases not matched to a gene. CDR1 is MNHEY, CDR2 SMNVEV, per germline (reference sequence). This CDR3 is 15 amino acids long. CDR3 region: CASSLPGQGSDEQFF. CDR3 nucleotide sequence: TGTGCCAGCAGTCTGCCGGGACAGGGGAGCGATGAGCAGTTCTTC.

This clonotype was recorded at least ten times. The gene calls are TRBV5-6 and TRBJ2-2; D not resolved. The CDR3 runs 15 residues. Per germline, CDR1 SGHDT and CDR2 YYEEEE. Trimming took 3 bases from V and 2 from J, leaving 11 bases between them. The chain's CDR3 is CASSSGPINTGELFF. The CDR3 coding sequence is TGTGCCAGCAGCTCCGGGCCCATAAACACCGGGGAGCTGTTTTTT.